These 5 T cell receptor beta chains were all obtained from the same sample, sequenced in a study of T cells expressing NK-cell markers. Each CDR3 protein gets one entry in TCRdb, which reprocessed the 5' RACE reads and gives no DNA. This sample lists 250,000 or so distinct CDR3 sequences; its ten largest clones have about 4.2%. The sequencing sample was made of blood T cells: a sorted CD56 or NKG2C T cell subset, CD4+ or CD8+ T cells, or bulk PBMC T cells (not recorded which). The receptors were sampled from a woman aged 18 to 69 in good health.

This chain links TRBV3-1 with TRBJ1-1. CDR1 and CDR2 (germline): LGHDT, YNNKEL (reference sequence). The CDR3 runs to 13 residues. The CDR3 loop is CASSQNTATEAFF. Based on the CDR3 plus reference TRBV3-1 and TRBJ1-1, the full variable domain is DTAVSQTPKYLVTQMGNDKSIKCEQNLGHDTMYWYKQDSKKFLKIMFSYNNKELIINETVPNRFSPKSPDKAHLNLHINSLELGDSAVYFCASSQNTATEAFFGQGTRLTVV.

This chain connects TRBV6-2 or TRBV6-3 to TRBJ2-3; checking the TCRdb D call of TRBD1 is not possible without DNA. The CDR3 is made up of 16 amino acids. Germline V gene lookup returns CDR1 MNHEY and CDR2 SVGEGT. CDR3 region: CASSPSPRGRTDTQYF.

CDR3 in amino acids: CASSSNSRGRIIDEQFF. The V and J genes are TRBV12-3 or TRBV12-4 and TRBJ2-1; TCRdb designates TRBD1, a call that cannot be tested without DNA. CDR3 length: 17 amino acids.

The chain couples TRBV10-2 to TRBJ1-1; no DNA is available, so the TRBD1 call from TCRdb remains unchecked. The CDR3 has 14 residues. In germline, CDR1 is WSHSY, CDR2 SAAADI. The CDR3 is CASSDGGWDKEAFF.

The chain employs TRBV12-3 or TRBV12-4 and TRBJ2-6. The CDR3 runs 15 residues. Here the CDR3 reads CASSAGISGANVLTF.